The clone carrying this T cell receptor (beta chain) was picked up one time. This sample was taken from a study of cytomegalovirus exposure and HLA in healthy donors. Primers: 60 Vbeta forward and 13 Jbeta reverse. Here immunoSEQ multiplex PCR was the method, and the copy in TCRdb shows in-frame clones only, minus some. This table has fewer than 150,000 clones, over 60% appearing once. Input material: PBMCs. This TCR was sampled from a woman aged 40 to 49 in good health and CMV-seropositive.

CDR3 protein: CASSTGQGTGELFF. In DNA form, the CDR3 reads TGTGCCAGCAGCACGGGACAGGGGACCGGGGAGCTGTTTTTT. The J gene is TRBJ2-2, the V gene TRBV5-4, with 10 bases that match TRBD1. Losses at the gene ends were 4 bases for V and 5 bases for J; bases not matched to a gene: 2. This CDR3 spans 14 amino acids. Germline V gene data show CDR1 as SGHNT and CDR2 as YYREEE (reference sequence).